The sequence of this TCR beta chain was determined in a study of blood T cell repertoires in COVID-19. Overall study context: Sample material is recorded as cDNA or gDNA derived from T cells, B-cell-depleted T cells, or PBMCs.

This table comes from immunoSEQ multiplex PCR, and its TCRdb copy is limited to in-frame clones, with some not included. The data hold about 320,000 clones, with approximately 88% observed a single time. The CDR3 has 17 amino acids. The V gene's germline CDR1 is SGHNT and CDR2 YYREEE (reference sequence). Losses at the gene ends were 2 bases for V and 6 bases for J; bases not matched to a gene: 14. Cohorts were based on clinical histories the participants reported. Symptom resolution, clearance, or two negative PCRs marked the recovered donors of Cohort 3. This TCR was sampled from a man aged 30 to 39 who had recovered from COVID-19. The sample comprised PBMCs or T cells enriched from blood (not recorded which). This chain joins TRBV5-4 and TRBJ2-3; the match to TRBD2 covers 8 bases. The CDR3 is CASSFPKRGTWGDTQYF. DNA of the CDR3: TGTGCCAGCAGCTTCCCCAAGCGGGGGACCTGGGGGGATACGCAGTATTTT.